A selection of T cell receptor beta chains follows, all from one sample in a study of CD8 T cells in Susac syndrome. Using its own MiXCR run on the immunoSEQ multiplex PCR reads, TCRdb lists one record per CDR3 protein. In the table there are roughly 250,000 distinct CDR3 sequences, 90% to 97% of which are singletons. Material: CD4+ T cells from PBMCs. Receptor source: a human donor with Susac syndrome. The CDR3 runs from the conserved cysteine through the conserved F or W. The order of the fields is D gene, V gene, clone size, J gene, CDR3 DNA, CDR3 protein. The D gene is left open where the match is weak. Size tells how often a clone was seen (once, few, many) or the class of an expanded clone, and some rows leave it out.

TRBD1,TRBV29-1,once,TRBJ1-4,TGCAGCGGGGCACAGGGGGCGCGTGAAAAACTGTTTTTT,CSGAQGAREKLFF
NA,TRBV23-1,NA,TRBJ2-4,TGCGCCAGCAGCCTAAAGTCGTCAGGGGTGTGCAAAAACATTCAGTACTTC,CASSLKSSGVCKNIQYF
NA,TRBV5-1,NA,TRBJ1-5,TGCGCCAGCAGCTCCCTCGGGGGCAATCAGCCCCAGCATTTT,CASSSLGGNQPQHF
TRBD1,TRBV6-5,once,TRBJ2-7,TGTGCCAGCACCCTATACAGGGGCGCCTACGAGCAGTACTTC,CASTLYRGAYEQYF
NA,TRBV7-9,NA,TRBJ2-3,TGTGCCAGCAGCCCTCCGGCAAAAGATACGCAGTATTTT,CASSPPAKDTQYF
TRBD2,TRBV15,NA,TRBJ2-3,TGTGCCACCAGCAGAGATCGCCCTAGCGGACGTCTCGGTACGCAGTATTTT,CATSRDRPSGRLGTQYF
NA,TRBV11-2,NA,TRBJ2-3,TGTGCCAGCAGGCATTACACGACAGATACGCAGTATTTT,CASRHYTTDTQYF
NA,TRBV4-2,NA,TRBJ2-7,TGTGCCAGCAGCCAATCTTTCAGAGACTCCTACGAGCAGTACTTC,CASSQSFRDSYEQYF
NA,TRBV7-3,NA,TRBJ2-7,TGTGCCAGCAGCTCCCTCGTCCGAGGCGAGCAGTACTTC,CASSSLVRGEQYF
NA,TRBV20-1,NA,TRBJ2-7,TGCAGTGCTAACTTCGACTCCAAGGGGAGCTACGAGCAGTACTTC,CSANFDSKGSYEQYF
NA,TRBV4-1,NA,TRBJ2-3,TGCGCCAGTGGGGCACTGGAGACGGGCACAGATACGCAGTATTTT,CASGALETGTDTQYF
NA,TRBV20-1,NA,TRBJ2-5,TGCAGTGCTAGTCTGGGCCAAGAGACCCAGTACTTC,CSASLGQETQYF
TRBD1,TRBV5-1,NA,TRBJ2-1,TGCGCCAGCAGATTAGGGGTGATGCAGGGGGCAAGGGGTTACAATGAGCAGTTCTTC,CASRLGVMQGARGYNEQFF
NA,TRBV12-3/TRBV12-4,NA,TRBJ2-6,TGTGCCAGCATTGATCGGGGGCCTGGTGGGGCCAACGTCCTGACTTTC,CASIDRGPGGANVLTF
TRBD2,TRBV29-1,once,TRBJ2-6,TGCAGCGTTGATGTTTTGGGAGCGGGAGGCTCTGGGGCCAACGTCCTGACTTTC,CSVDVLGAGGSGANVLTF
NA,TRBV30,NA,TRBJ2-7,TGTGCCTGGGACGGGTCTACCTACGAGCAGTACTTC,CAWDGSTYEQYF
NA,TRBV30,NA,TRBJ1-2,TGTGCCTGGAGTGTGAGTCAGGGGAACTGGGGCTACACCTTC,CAWSVSQGNWGYTF
NA,TRBV24-1,NA,TRBJ1-5,TGTGCCACCAGTGATCTCGGCCAGCCCCAGCATTTT,CATSDLGQPQHF
NA,TRBV7-2,NA,TRBJ1-4,TGTGCCAGCAGCCTCCGACAGAATCAAAATGAAAAACTGTTTTTT,CASSLRQNQNEKLFF
NA,TRBV20-1,NA,TRBJ2-7,TGCAGTGCTAGATATAAGGCAACCGGGAGATGGAAGGCAATGGCCTACGAGCAGTACTTC,CSARYKATGRWKAMAYEQYF
TRBD1,TRBV5-1,NA,TRBJ2-5,TGCGCCAGCAGCTTGGCGGGGACAGGGGGCGATGAGACCCAGTACTTC,CASSLAGTGGDETQYF
TRBD1,TRBV6-5,NA,TRBJ2-5,TGTGCCAGCAGCCAGTCCAGGGGGTCCTTGCAGTACTTC,CASSQSRGSLQYF
TRBD2,TRBV27,NA,TRBJ2-5,TGTGCCAGCAGTCCACGCGGGACTAGCGGGAGCGGAGGTGCCCAGTACTTC,CASSPRGTSGSGGAQYF